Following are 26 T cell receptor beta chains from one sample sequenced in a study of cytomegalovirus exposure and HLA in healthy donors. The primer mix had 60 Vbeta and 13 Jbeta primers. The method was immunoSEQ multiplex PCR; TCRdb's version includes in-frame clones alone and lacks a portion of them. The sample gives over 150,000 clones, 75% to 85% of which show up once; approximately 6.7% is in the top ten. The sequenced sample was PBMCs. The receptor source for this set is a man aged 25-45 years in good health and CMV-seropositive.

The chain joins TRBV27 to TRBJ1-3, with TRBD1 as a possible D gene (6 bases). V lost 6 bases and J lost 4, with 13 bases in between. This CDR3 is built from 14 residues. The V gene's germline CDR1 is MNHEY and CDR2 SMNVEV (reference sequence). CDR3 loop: CASSQQGPGNTIYF. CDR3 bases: TGTGCCAGCAGCCAGCAGGGGCCCGGAAACACCATATATTTT.

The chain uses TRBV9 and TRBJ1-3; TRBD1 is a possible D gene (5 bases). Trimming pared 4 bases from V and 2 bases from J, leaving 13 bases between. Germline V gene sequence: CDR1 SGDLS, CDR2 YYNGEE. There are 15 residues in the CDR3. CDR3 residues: CASSPEGYPGNTIYF. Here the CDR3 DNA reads TGTGCCAGCAGCCCGGAGGGGTACCCTGGAAACACCATATATTTT.

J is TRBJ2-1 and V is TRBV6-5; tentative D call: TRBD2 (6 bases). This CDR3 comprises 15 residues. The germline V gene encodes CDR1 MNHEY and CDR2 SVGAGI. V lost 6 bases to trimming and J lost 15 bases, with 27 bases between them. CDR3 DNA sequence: TGTGCCAGCAGGAGCCTTGGGACCGACGGAGGGCGATGGTTCTTC. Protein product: CASRSLGTDGGRWFF.

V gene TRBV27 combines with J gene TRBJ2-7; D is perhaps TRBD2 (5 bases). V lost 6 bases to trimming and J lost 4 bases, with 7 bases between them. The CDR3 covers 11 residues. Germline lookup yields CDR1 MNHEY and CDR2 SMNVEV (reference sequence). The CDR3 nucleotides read TGTGCCAGCAGGGCGGGTTACGAGCAGTACTTC. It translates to CASRAGYEQYF.

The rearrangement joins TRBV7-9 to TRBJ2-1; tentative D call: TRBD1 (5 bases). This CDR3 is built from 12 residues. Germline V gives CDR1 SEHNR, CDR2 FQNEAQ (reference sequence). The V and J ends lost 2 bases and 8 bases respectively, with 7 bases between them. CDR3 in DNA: TGTGCCAGCAGCTTACTCAGGGATGAGCAGTTCTTC. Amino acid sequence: CASSLLRDEQFF.

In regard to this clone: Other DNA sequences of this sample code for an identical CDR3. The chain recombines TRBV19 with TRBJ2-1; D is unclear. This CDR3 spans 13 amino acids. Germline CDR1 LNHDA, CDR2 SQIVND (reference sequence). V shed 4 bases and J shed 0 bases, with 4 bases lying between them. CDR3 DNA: TGTGCCAGTAGTACGAGCTCCTACAATGAGCAGTTCTTC. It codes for CASSTSSYNEQFF.

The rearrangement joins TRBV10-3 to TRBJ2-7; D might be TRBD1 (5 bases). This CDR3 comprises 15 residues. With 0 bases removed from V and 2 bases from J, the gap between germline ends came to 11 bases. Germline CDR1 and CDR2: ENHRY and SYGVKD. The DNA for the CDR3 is TGTGCCATCAGTGAGTCACAGGTTTCGCCCTACGAGCAGTACTTC. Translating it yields CAISESQVSPYEQYF.

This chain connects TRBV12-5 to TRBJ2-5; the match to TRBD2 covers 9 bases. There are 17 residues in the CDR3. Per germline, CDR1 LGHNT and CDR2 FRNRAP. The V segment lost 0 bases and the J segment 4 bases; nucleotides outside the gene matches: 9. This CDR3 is CASGLVIGRGGRETQYF. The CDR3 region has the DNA TGTGCTAGTGGTTTGGTAATTGGGCGGGGGGGAAGAGAGACCCAGTACTTC.

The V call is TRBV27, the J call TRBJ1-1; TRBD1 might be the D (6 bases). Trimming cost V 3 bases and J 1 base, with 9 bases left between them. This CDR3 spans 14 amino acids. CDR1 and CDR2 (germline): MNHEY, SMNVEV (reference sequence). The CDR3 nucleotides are TGTGCCAGCAGTTTTGGACAGACGAACACTGAAGCTTTCTTT. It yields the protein CASSFGQTNTEAFF.

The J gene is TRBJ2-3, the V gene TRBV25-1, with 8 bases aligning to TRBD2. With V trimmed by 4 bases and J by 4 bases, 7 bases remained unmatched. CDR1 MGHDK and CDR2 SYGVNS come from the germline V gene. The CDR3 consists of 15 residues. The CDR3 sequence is CASSAAGREADTQYF. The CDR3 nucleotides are TGTGCCAGCAGTGCGGCGGGGCGGGAGGCAGATACGCAGTATTTT.

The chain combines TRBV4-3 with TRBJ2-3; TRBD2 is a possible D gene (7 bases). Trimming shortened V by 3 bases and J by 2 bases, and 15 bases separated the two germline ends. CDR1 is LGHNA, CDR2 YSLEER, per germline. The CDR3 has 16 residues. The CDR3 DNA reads TGCGCCAGCAGCCAGGACGGGGGGCCCCACACAGATACGCAGTATTTT. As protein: CASSQDGGPHTDTQYF.

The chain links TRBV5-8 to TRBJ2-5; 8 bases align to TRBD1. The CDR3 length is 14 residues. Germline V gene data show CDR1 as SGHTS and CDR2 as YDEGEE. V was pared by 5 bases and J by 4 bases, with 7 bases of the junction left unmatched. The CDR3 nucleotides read TGTGCCAGCAGTGGGCAGGGGGCTCGAGAGACCCAGTACTTC. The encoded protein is CASSGQGARETQYF.

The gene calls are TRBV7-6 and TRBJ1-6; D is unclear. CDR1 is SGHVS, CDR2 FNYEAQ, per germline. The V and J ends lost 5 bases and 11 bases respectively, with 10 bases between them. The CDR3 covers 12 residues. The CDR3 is CASSPGAAPLHF. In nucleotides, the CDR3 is TGTGCCAGCAGCCCCGGCGCGGCACCCCTCCACTTT.

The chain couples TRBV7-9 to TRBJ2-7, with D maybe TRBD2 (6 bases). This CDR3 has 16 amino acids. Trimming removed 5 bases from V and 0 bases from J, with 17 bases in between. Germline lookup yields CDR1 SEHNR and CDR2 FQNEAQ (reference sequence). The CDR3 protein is CASSRVEGTGSYEQYF. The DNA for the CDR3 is TGTGCCAGCAGCCGGGTTGAAGGGACTGGCTCCTACGAGCAGTACTTC.

This chain's CDR3 is CASSLAGHLEETQYF. In DNA form, the CDR3 reads TGTGCCAGCAGCTTGGCGGGACACCTTGAAGAGACCCAGTACTTC. J is TRBJ2-5 and V is TRBV5-6; a possible D gene is TRBD1 (6 bases). Germline V gene sequence: CDR1 SGHDT, CDR2 YYEEEE. This CDR3 region has 15 residues. V lost 0 bases and J lost 3, with 12 bases in between.

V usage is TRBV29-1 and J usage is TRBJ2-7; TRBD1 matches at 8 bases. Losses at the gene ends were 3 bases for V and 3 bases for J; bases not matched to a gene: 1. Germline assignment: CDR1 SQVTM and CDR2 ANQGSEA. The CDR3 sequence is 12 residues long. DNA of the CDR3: TGCAGCGTTGAGGGGACAGGCTACGAGCAGTACTTC. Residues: CSVEGTGYEQYF.

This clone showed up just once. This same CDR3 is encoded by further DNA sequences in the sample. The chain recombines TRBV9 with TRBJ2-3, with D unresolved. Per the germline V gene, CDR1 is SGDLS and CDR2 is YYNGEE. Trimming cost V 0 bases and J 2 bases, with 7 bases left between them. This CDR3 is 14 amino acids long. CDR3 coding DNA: TGTGCCAGCAGCGTAGGAACACACACAGATACGCAGTATTTT. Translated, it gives CASSVGTHTDTQYF.

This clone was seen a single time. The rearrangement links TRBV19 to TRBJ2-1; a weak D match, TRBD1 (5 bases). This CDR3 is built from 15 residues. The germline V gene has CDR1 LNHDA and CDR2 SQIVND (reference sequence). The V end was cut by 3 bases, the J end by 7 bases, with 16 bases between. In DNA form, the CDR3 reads TGTGCCAGTAGTATGTTGCCAGGGCGGCGTAATGAGCAGTTCTTC. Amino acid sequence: CASSMLPGRRNEQFF.

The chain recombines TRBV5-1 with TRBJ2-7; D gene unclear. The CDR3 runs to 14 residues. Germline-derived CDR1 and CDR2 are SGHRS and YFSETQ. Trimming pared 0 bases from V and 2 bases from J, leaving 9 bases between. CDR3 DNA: TGCGCCAGCAGCTTGGCTCTAACCGCCTACGAGCAGTACTTC. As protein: CASSLALTAYEQYF.

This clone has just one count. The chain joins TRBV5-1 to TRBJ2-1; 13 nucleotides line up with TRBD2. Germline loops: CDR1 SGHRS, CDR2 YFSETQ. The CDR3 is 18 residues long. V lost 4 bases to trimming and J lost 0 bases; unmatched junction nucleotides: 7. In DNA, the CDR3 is TGCGCCAGCAGCCGGACTAGCGGGGGAAGCTCCTCCTACAATGAGCAGTTCTTC. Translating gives CASSRTSGGSSSYNEQFF.

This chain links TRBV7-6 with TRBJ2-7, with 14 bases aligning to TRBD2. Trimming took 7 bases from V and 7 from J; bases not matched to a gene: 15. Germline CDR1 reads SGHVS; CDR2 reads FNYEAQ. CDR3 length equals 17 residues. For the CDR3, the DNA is TGTGCCAGCACCAAATGGGGACTAGCGGGGGCCATGGGAGAGCAGTACTTC. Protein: CASTKWGLAGAMGEQYF.

In nucleotides, the CDR3 is TGCGCCAGCAGCTTGCGGAGAGCCTACAATGAGCAGTTCTTC. This sequence encodes CASSLRRAYNEQFF. This chain joins TRBV4-1 and TRBJ2-1; D is undetermined. V was clipped by 5 bases and J by 2 bases, with 10 bases between them. The CDR3 sequence is 14 residues long. Per germline, CDR1 MGHRA and CDR2 YSYEKL.

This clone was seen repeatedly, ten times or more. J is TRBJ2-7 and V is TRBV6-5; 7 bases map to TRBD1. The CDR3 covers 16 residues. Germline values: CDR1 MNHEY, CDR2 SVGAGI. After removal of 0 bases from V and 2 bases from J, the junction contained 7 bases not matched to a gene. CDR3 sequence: CASSYSAEGAAYEQYF. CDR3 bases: TGTGCCAGCAGTTACTCGGCCGAGGGGGCGGCCTACGAGCAGTACTTC.

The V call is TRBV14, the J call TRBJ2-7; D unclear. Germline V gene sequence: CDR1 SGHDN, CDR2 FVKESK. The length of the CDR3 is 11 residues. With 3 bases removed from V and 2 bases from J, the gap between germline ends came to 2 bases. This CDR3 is CASSHTYEQYF. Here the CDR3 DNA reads TGTGCCAGCAGCCACACCTACGAGCAGTACTTC.

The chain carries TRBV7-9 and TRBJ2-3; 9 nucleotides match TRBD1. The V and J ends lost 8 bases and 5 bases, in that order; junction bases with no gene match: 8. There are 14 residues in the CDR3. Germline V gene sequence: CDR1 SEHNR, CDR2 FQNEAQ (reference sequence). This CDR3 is CASGNRGRGDTQYF. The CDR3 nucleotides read TGTGCCAGCGGTAACAGGGGGCGGGGAGATACGCAGTATTTT.

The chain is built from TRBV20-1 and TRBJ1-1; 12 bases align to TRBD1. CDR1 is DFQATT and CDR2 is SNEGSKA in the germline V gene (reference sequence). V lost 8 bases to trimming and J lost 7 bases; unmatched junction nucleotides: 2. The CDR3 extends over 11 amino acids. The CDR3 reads CSRDRGREAFF. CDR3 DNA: TGCAGTCGGGACAGGGGGCGTGAAGCTTTCTTT.